This T cell receptor beta chain was documented in a study of cytomegalovirus exposure and HLA in healthy donors listed by TCRdb under 2017. With respect to the entire study: An earlier analysis of approximately 590 of the donors reported approximately 300 Gb of sequence data and some 120 million unique TCR beta sequences from 150 million to 200 million T cells. A later genetic analysis used genome-wide SNP genotypes for about three fifths of the 666 donors, treating that subset as a discovery cohort. Using immunosequencing, the study profiled T cell repertoires from about 610 subjects and related those repertoires to cytomegalovirus serostatus. The later analysis used no new phenotypic data to find candidate immune exposures, relying instead on TCR beta sequences and their occurrence across donors. A separate validation cohort of 100 to 150 different subjects was used in addition to the approximately 610-subject first cohort. A later analysis re-analyzed previously published TCR beta repertoires from 550 to 700 donors and added high-resolution HLA genotyping to study TCR occurrence patterns. Roughly 5 DR-DQ haplotypes were handled as single units for association and clustering, since linkage in the cohort was strong. To predict cytomegalovirus infection status, the study combined high-throughput TCR immunosequencing, statistical association of individual TCRs with disease status, and machine learning. Of the 300 to 500 genotyped donors, 81% were placed in the genetic ancestry cluster associated with self-reported Caucasian donors. Across roughly 420 genotyped donors of the cohort, an average of about 220,000 unique TCR beta nucleotide sequences per donor were sequenced, and approximately 17% of those sequences were non-productive. In an earlier analysis of 587 of the donors, high-throughput TCR beta sequencing was used to judge whether each TCR beta V gene segment behaved as functional or pseudogenic. Typing coverage varied by locus: about 629-630 donors for A, B, C, DRB1 and DQB1; approximately 560 for DQA1; over 600 for DPA1; around 450 for DPB1. Every repertoire in the discovery cohort had been generated on one and the same sequencing platform. HLA typing covered class I and class II loci at four-digit resolution. An early release that covered fewer than 750 HLA-typed donors contained approximately 300 gigabases of sequencing data and 75 million to 100 million unique TCR sequences. The study aimed to test whether signatures of past pathogen exposure could be identified by cataloging public T cell receptors. Donor age, sex, ethnicity and CMV serostatus were collected together with the repertoire data.

General study outcomes and caveats: Sequencing depth was assumed to be roughly uniform across donors in the presence/absence analyses, though that assumption may not hold. Compared with the approximately 700-donor mean, donors in an Asian-associated ancestry cluster had fewer N-insertions in productive TCRs, according to a later genetic analysis. Linkage disequilibrium might explain the correlated functional status among segregating V segments, but an unknown experimental factor could not be ruled out. When HLA alleles, especially DR and DQ, strongly co-occurred, TCR associations were difficult to assign to individual alleles. Immune exposure information for the cohort was limited to CMV serostatus. In a later analysis, HLA-associated TCR beta chains were found to be more clonally expanded and to have lower generation probabilities than equally common non-associated chains. In a later analysis, the rate of TCR association differed among HLA loci, with DRB1 alleles having the most associated TCRs and HLA-C alleles having the fewest. The study listed 150 to 200 TCR beta chains as associated with cytomegalovirus. Some 16 rarely observed V segments, including chromosome 9 orphons, were excluded from the earlier analysis of just under 600 of the donors because counts were too low. A further reported finding was that TCR beta sequences accurately predicted the HLA-A and HLA-B alleles for most subjects in the first cohort. A group of highly shared sequence variants was considered likely to be a technical artifact of the sequencing pipeline. While some public TCRs were present in many individuals, most TCR sequences turned up only very rarely across donors. According to a later analysis, most CMV-associated TCR beta chains appeared to be HLA-restricted, and the HLA associations seemed to be driven largely by CMV exposure. The classifier was reported to diagnose cytomegalovirus status with high specificity and sensitivity in both the original cohort and the validation cohort. At a false discovery rate of 0.05, a later analysis linked 16,951 TCR beta sequences to specific HLA alleles. The 87-base-pair reads could not distinguish some IMGT-functional V segments, including TRBV6-2 and TRBV6-3, so those segments were excluded. In vitro tests confirmed that a few of the cytomegalovirus-associated TCR beta chains recognize cytomegalovirus antigens. Several of the top co-occurrence clusters appeared to be linked to parvovirus B19, influenza, CMV and Epstein-Barr virus, according to a later analysis. V-gene and J-gene trimming of TCR beta chains was associated with a missense DCLRE1C variant in a later genetic analysis, and the association was replicated in an independent cohort. In an earlier analysis of around 500 of the donors, most TCR beta V segments appeared in productive rearrangements about 90% or about 30% of the time, broadly matching IMGT annotations. The cohort was sequenced for TCR beta chains only, and without alpha or paired-chain data the features that could be detected were limited. It was suggested by the authors that the approach could potentially be generalized to other disease states and immunological phenotypes. Because some donors lacked HLA typing at each locus, the association tests relied only on the typed subset.

The cohort comprised around 690 healthy bone marrow donors. At the time of sampling, every cohort member was nominally healthy, though immune exposures that went unrecorded were likely present. The donor tested CMV seropositive and was one of the 289 seropositive cohort members. Every donor gave a peripheral blood sample, and the peripheral blood mononuclear cells from that sample were used for TCR beta sequencing. Genomic DNA extraction from the blood cell samples was performed with the Qiagen DNeasy Blood Extraction Kit. The CDR3 starts with the cysteine, ends with the phenylalanine, and has 19 residues. This entry keeps only the CDR3 DNA: 57 bases, framed from base 1. V loses 0 bases at its end and J loses 2 bases; junction bases beyond the gene matches: 8. Sequences SGHRS (CDR1) and YFSETQ (CDR2) are obtained from the germline V gene. The library was obtained by the immunoSEQ multiplex PCR assay. The multiplex PCR relied on a mix of 60 forward primers for TCR Vbeta segments and 13 reverse primers for TCR Jbeta segments. The CDR3 region of rearranged TCR beta genes was amplified from genomic DNA by a multiplex PCR assay. The amplified TCR beta libraries were sequenced on the Illumina HiSeq System as 87-base-pair reads. The authors' pipeline ran thus. A later analysis counted 65 million to 90 million unique TCR beta chains across the 666 repertoires, and around 12 million of these chains were shared by at least two donors. To remove PCR and sequencing errors, raw reads were error-corrected and collapsed into unique sequences using a nearest-neighbor algorithm that merged closely related sequences. Alignment of CDR3 sequences to IMGT reference sequences was used to assign V, D and J gene segments. For a sequence to be retained, a match of at least six nucleotides was required to both a V gene segment and a J gene segment. Rearrangements were classified as productive when the CDR3 lacked stop codons and remained in frame with V and J, and all other rearrangements were classified as non-productive. CDR3 was defined according to IMGT convention as the region running from the second conserved V-encoded cysteine to the conserved J-encoded phenylalanine. The earlier analysis of some 580 of the donors excluded any sequence lacking an unambiguous match to a single V gene segment. An earlier analysis of around 600 of the donors classified V segments as functional when productive rearrangements were above 56.7% and as segregating when the standard deviation between donors was above 5%. A statistical classification framework was built for diagnosing cytomegalovirus status from the catalog of TCR beta chain sequences. In a later analysis, TCR nucleotide sequences were compared against IMGT/GENE-DB human TR gene sequences so that V and J genes could be assigned. In a later analysis, CDR3 sequences and most-parsimonious VDJ recombination scenarios were assigned using the TCRdist pipeline. In a later analysis, each TCR beta chain was defined by its CDR3 amino acid sequence together with its V-gene family, and reads without a unique V-gene family were excluded. As a way to deal with suspected cross-contamination and a sequencing artifact, a later analysis dropped roughly 620 nucleotide sequences that were highly shared and had low generation probability. For each public chain, a later analysis derived a clonal expansion index from normalized ranks of inferred template counts within each repertoire. In a later analysis, generation probabilities were computed with a VDJ recombination model fitted to out-of-frame rearrangements, and the resulting probabilities were checked against IGoR. In a later analysis, TCR-TCR, TCR-HLA and TCR-CMV co-occurrence was scored with hypergeometric tests, and a repertoire-size bias correction was applied to TCR pairs. To estimate false discovery rates, a later analysis permuted the HLA or CMV assignments 20 times. A later analysis grouped co-occurring TCRs with DBSCAN, adding TCRdist sequence similarity when clustering within HLA-allele-positive subsets. For co-occurrence clustering, repertoires with fewer than 30,000 or more than 120,000 public chains were excluded, along with five or six repertoires with anomalous nucleotide sharing. TCRdb re-hosts the immuneACCESS table, in-frame sequences only. Its copies lack some clones; in the studies checked, an unresolved V gene accounts for under half of them, and the cause for the rest is not known. V, J and clone size are those of that table, while D and trimming were read from the DNA. This sample lists 90,000 to 120,000 clones; 70% to 80% were detected once. The ten largest make up roughly 4.9% of the sample.

As concerns this clone: Its specific antigen is unknown. Base qualities are not recorded, but no much larger clone differs from it by a single base.

Sequenced: PBMCs. Recombination connected TRBV5-1 to TRBJ2-3; TRBD2 agrees with 14 junctional bases. The TCR originated in a female donor in good health and CMV-seropositive. The CDR3: CASSLGPGLAGVATDTQYF. The sequence in DNA is TGCGCCAGCAGCTTGGGACCGGGACTAGCGGGAGTGGCCACAGATACGCAGTATTTT.